This T cell receptor (beta chain) was captured in a study of blood T cell repertoires in COVID-19. Across the whole study: Acute-phase and convalescent COVID-19 samples originated in the United States, Italy and Spain. T cells, B-cell-depleted T cells, or PBMCs provided the cDNA or gDNA that served as material.

This CDR3 region has 15 residues. Germline CDR1 is LNHNV and CDR2 is YYDKDF (reference sequence). Unmatched junction bases numbered 9, after V lost 5 bases and J lost 5 bases. Original processing notes: Quantification of nucleated cells was approximated via reference gene primer amplification. Sequencing was performed with immunoSEQ multiplex PCR; in TCRdb, only in-frame clones are kept and a portion is missing. The V and J calls and clone size are taken from that table; D and trimming were inferred from the DNA. The sample has about 180,000 clones; about 89% are singletons. This chain connects TRBV15 to TRBJ1-2; 9 positions match TRBD1. Sequencing input: peripheral blood. The clonotype originates from a man aged 40-49 years with active or convalescent COVID-19. The CDR3, as DNA: TGTGCCACCAGCTTTCCCGGGACAGGGTATTATGGCTACACCTTC. Its translation is CATSFPGTGYYGYTF.